This T cell receptor beta chain was recovered during a study of OX40 agonist ivuxolimab in advanced cancers. General study findings and limits: Both blood CD4+ and CD8+ T cells showed clonal growth by week 6 at 0.1 to 3.0 mg/kg. Expanded clones tended on average to be more numerous among CD8+ T cells than CD4+.

There are 14 residues in the CDR3. V dropped 0 bases and J dropped 4 bases, with 7 bases sitting between them. CDR1 and CDR2 (germline): MNHNY, SVGAGI (reference sequence). Method: immunoSEQ multiplex PCR; TCRdb's copy keeps in-frame clones and lacks some. Here the sample spans about 42,000 clones, around 89% being singletons. People who had autoimmune disease history or systemic immunosuppression were excluded. Blood sampling was done at baseline, cycle 4 day 1, and cycle 7 day 1. Concerning this clone itself: Its antigen remains unidentified.

This specimen consisted of CD4+ or CD8+ T cells sorted from blood, obtained in a trial of the OX40 agonist ivuxolimab. The TCR sequence derives from an adult with an advanced solid tumor such as melanoma, head and neck, liver or kidney cancer. The chain has TRBV6-6 and TRBJ2-1; D is undetermined. The CDR3 nucleotides read TGTGCCAGCAGTTACTCGATCGATTACAATGAGCAGTTCTTC. Protein: CASSYSIDYNEQFF.